This T cell receptor beta chain stems from a study of shared T cell receptors in the human thymus. V lost 6 bases and J 7 bases, leaving 21 bases between the germline ends. Germline CDR1 is SGHVS and CDR2 is FNYEAQ. This CDR3 spans 15 amino acids. Clones were read by immunoSEQ multiplex PCR, and TCRdb kept only the in-frame ones, dropping some. The table shows roughly 560,000 clones, with around 78% occurring only once. These data also featured in a second study, about human thymus T cells. From that paper: Finnish infants who were healthy and having corrective surgery for congenital heart defects made up the donors. Resections that were taken during corrective heart surgery supplied the thymus tissue. Across thymic and blood repertoires, the usage of V and J genes appeared to be biased. What related research reported was that thymic repertoires overlapped highly among unrelated individuals.

This clonotype was sampled from a boy less than two years old with a congenital heart defect. The specimen was thymocytes. V is TRBV7-6 and J is TRBJ2-5, with D unclear. For the CDR3, the DNA is TGTGCCAGCAGGGGCACTCCAGGCCGTATAGGGACCCAGTACTTC. Translated, it gives CASRGTPGRIGTQYF.